The 14 T cell receptor beta chains presented below share a single source sample, sequenced in a study of Ad26.COV2.S vaccination and SARS-CoV-2 variants. Clones were read by immunoSEQ multiplex PCR, and TCRdb kept only the in-frame ones, dropping some. The sample has roughly 350,000 clones, around nine tenths seen once. The sample's treatment: about 20 received Ad26.COV2.S at low or high dose, single or two shots; roughly five received placebo; per-sample allocation not given. Day 63 following the first vaccine or placebo injection was when the samples were taken. The sample was peripheral blood, taken in a trial of Ad26.COV2.S vaccine versus placebo. Receptors were obtained from a person aged 18-65 years who received the Ad26.COV2.S COVID-19 vaccine or a placebo.

The rearrangement uses TRBV7-9 and TRBJ1-1; D is uncertain. The CDR3 has 16 residues. Germline V CDR1 and CDR2: SEHNR, FQNEAQ (reference sequence). V dropped 1 base and J dropped 4 bases, with 16 bases sitting between them. The CDR3 DNA is TGTGCCAGCAGCTTAGAACCGGTTGAAGCTAGCACTGAAGCTTTCTTT. It specifies CASSLEPVEASTEAFF.

V usage is TRBV6-6 and J usage is TRBJ1-4; D gene unclear. The germline V gene encodes CDR1 MNHNY and CDR2 SVGAGI (reference sequence). The CDR3 spans 14 residues. With 4 bases removed from V and 6 bases from J, the gap between germline ends came to 12 bases. The CDR3 DNA reads TGTGCCAGCAGTTTGAACGGGCTCTATGAAAAACTGTTTTTT. Translated: CASSLNGLYEKLFF.

This clone was observed a handful of times. The chain uses TRBV28 and TRBJ1-6; TRBD1 is a possible D gene (6 bases). Germline CDR1 MDHEN, CDR2 SYDVKM. The V end lost 9 bases, the J end lost 6 bases, and 15 bases lay between the germline ends. The CDR3 is 14 amino acids. CDR3 in DNA: TGTGCCAGTAGAGCCGGGACACCTAATTCACCCCTCCACTTT. Translation gives CASRAGTPNSPLHF.

V and J are TRBV29-1 and TRBJ1-2, with a tentative D call TRBD1 (6 bases). The V gene's germline CDR1 is SQVTM and CDR2 ANQGSEA. V gave up 5 bases and J gave up 7 bases, with 17 bases separating them. The CDR3 extends over 13 amino acids. CDR3 nucleotide sequence: TGCAGCGTTCAGACAGGCCTGCTGGGTGGCTACACCTTC. Translating gives CSVQTGLLGGYTF. The variable domain in full, with the rest retrieved from reference TRBV29-1 and TRBJ1-2, is SAVISQKPSRDICQRGTSLTIQCQVDSQVTMMFWYRQQPGQSLTLIATANQGSEATYESGFVIDKFPISRPNLTFSTLTVSNMSPEDSSIYLCSVQTGLLGGYTFGSGTRLTVV.

This chain joins TRBV27 and TRBJ2-7; D might be TRBD1 (6 bases). Trimming took 3 bases from V and 1 from J, leaving 7 bases between them. Germline V gives CDR1 MNHEY, CDR2 SMNVEV (reference sequence). The CDR3 spans 13 residues. The CDR3 protein is CASSLGQSYEQYF. CDR3 DNA: TGTGCCAGCAGTTTGGGACAATCCTACGAGCAGTACTTC.

The rearrangement links TRBV7-2 to TRBJ2-1, with D possibly TRBD1 on 6 matching bases. V was pared by 3 bases and J by 12 bases, with 15 bases between. The CDR3 is 13 residues long. Germline V gene sequence: CDR1 SGHTA, CDR2 FQGNSA. CDR3 amino acids: CASSFGQWVGQFF. In DNA form, the CDR3 reads TGTGCCAGCAGCTTCGGACAGTGGGTAGGGCAGTTCTTC.

The genes are TRBV19 and TRBJ2-5, with D tentatively TRBD1 or TRBD2 (5 bases each). Trimming took 6 bases from V and 5 from J, leaving 22 bases between them. The CDR3 length is 16 residues. Germline V gene data show CDR1 as LNHDA and CDR2 as SQIVND (reference sequence). The CDR3: CASRSFAGLAGETQYF. The CDR3 DNA sequence: TGTGCCAGTAGGTCATTCGCAGGGCTAGCTGGGGAGACCCAGTACTTC.

This chain joins TRBV18 and TRBJ1-3, with TRBD1 identical over 10 bases. Germline values: CDR1 KGHSH, CDR2 LQKENI. This CDR3 region has 15 residues. Losses at the gene ends were 3 bases for V and 8 bases for J; bases not matched to a gene: 7. The CDR3 DNA sequence: TGTGCCAGCTCACCTGGACAGGGGGTGAGATACACCATATATTTT. It specifies CASSPGQGVRYTIYF. Looking up the rest from reference TRBV18 and TRBJ1-3 gives the full variable domain: NAGVMQNPRHLVRRRGQEARLRCSPMKGHSHVYWYRQLPEEGLKFMVYLQKENIIDESGMPKERFSAEFPKEGPSILRIQQVVRGDSAAYFCASSPGQGVRYTIYFGEGSWLTVV.

The CDR3, as DNA: TGTGCCAGCAGCTCGGAGGGCCCCAAAAACATTCAGTACTTC. Its translation is CASSSEGPKNIQYF. This chain links TRBV13 with TRBJ2-4, with D possibly being TRBD2 (6 bases). The CDR3 extends over 14 amino acids. Germline lookup yields CDR1 PRHDT and CDR2 FYEKMQ (reference sequence). V was cut by 4 bases and J by 2 bases, with 9 bases left in between.

This clone was recorded only once. The genes are TRBV10-3 and TRBJ2-1; 7 bases are shared with TRBD1. The CDR3 consists of 14 residues. Germline values: CDR1 ENHRY, CDR2 SYGVKD. V trimming: 6 bases; J trimming: 4 bases; junction bases outside the gene matches: 6. The CDR3 DNA reads as TGTGCCATCAGCCAAGGGACAGAGTACAATGAGCAGTTCTTC. As protein: CAISQGTEYNEQFF.

The chain couples TRBV11-2 to TRBJ2-5; possibly TRBD1 or TRBD2 for D (6 bases each). The V and J ends lost 1 base and 5 bases respectively, with 11 bases between them. The CDR3 length is 14 residues. In germline, CDR1 is SGHAT, CDR2 FQNNGV. This chain's CDR3 is CASSLGGASETQYF. CDR3 coding DNA: TGTGCCAGCAGCTTAGGGGGGGCAAGCGAGACCCAGTACTTC.

The CDR3 DNA is TGCGCCAGCAGCCAACCGACCCGATCGGTCCTAAGCTCCTACAATGAGCAGTTCTTC. This encodes CASSQPTRSVLSSYNEQFF. The chain joins TRBV4-1 to TRBJ2-1; D remains unclear. The CDR3 contains 19 residues. Germline V gene sequence: CDR1 MGHRA, CDR2 YSYEKL. The germline V and J ends were trimmed by 2 bases and 0 bases, with 20 bases remaining between them.

The gene calls are TRBV3-1 (or the pseudogene TRBV3-2) and TRBJ2-1; 10 bases agree with TRBD1. This CDR3 is built from 16 residues. V trimming: 5 bases; J trimming: 10 bases; junction bases outside the gene matches: 14. Germline-derived CDR1 and CDR2 are LGHDT and YNNKEL (reference sequence). The CDR3 DNA reads as TGTGCCAGCAGCTTCCAAGCTGGGACAGGGGCTAGGGAGCAGTTCTTC. Translated: CASSFQAGTGAREQFF.

V usage is TRBV2 and J usage is TRBJ1-2; no firm D call. V lost 3 bases, J lost 8 bases, and 13 bases lay in between. The CDR3 extends over 13 amino acids. Germline V gene sequence: CDR1 SNHLY, CDR2 FYNNEI. The CDR3 here is CASSDGQVAGYTF. The CDR3 DNA reads as TGTGCCAGCAGTGACGGTCAGGTCGCGGGCTACACCTTC.